This paragraph reports one TCR beta chain. What it binds is not known. This specimen comes from a study of CD8 T cells in ankylosing spondylitis. Study results and limitations: Matched ankylosing spondylitis synovial fluid reportedly showed significant enrichment of disease-linked clones. One TCR beta motif, made up of several highly homologous variants, appeared characteristic of ankylosing spondylitis blood.

Molecular-barcoded quantitative 5'-RACE produced these TCR beta libraries. TCRdb re-analysed the 5' RACE reads in MiXCR, keeping a single row per CDR3 protein. The sample shows under 850,000 distinct CDR3 sequences, around 17% of them seen only once. Germline lookup yields CDR1 MNHEY and CDR2 SMNVEV (reference sequence). The CDR3 has 14 amino acids. Trimming took 6 bases from V and 3 from J, leaving 15 bases between them. The clonotype originates from a male donor with ankylosing spondylitis. The V gene is TRBV27, the J gene TRBJ2-7; a weak D match, TRBD2 (7 bases). Sequences were obtained from blood, either unsorted or a sorted T cell fraction (not recorded which). The CDR3 DNA is TGTGCCAGCAGCCGACGGGGGGCAGGCTACGAGCAGTACTTC. Translating gives CASSRRGAGYEQYF.